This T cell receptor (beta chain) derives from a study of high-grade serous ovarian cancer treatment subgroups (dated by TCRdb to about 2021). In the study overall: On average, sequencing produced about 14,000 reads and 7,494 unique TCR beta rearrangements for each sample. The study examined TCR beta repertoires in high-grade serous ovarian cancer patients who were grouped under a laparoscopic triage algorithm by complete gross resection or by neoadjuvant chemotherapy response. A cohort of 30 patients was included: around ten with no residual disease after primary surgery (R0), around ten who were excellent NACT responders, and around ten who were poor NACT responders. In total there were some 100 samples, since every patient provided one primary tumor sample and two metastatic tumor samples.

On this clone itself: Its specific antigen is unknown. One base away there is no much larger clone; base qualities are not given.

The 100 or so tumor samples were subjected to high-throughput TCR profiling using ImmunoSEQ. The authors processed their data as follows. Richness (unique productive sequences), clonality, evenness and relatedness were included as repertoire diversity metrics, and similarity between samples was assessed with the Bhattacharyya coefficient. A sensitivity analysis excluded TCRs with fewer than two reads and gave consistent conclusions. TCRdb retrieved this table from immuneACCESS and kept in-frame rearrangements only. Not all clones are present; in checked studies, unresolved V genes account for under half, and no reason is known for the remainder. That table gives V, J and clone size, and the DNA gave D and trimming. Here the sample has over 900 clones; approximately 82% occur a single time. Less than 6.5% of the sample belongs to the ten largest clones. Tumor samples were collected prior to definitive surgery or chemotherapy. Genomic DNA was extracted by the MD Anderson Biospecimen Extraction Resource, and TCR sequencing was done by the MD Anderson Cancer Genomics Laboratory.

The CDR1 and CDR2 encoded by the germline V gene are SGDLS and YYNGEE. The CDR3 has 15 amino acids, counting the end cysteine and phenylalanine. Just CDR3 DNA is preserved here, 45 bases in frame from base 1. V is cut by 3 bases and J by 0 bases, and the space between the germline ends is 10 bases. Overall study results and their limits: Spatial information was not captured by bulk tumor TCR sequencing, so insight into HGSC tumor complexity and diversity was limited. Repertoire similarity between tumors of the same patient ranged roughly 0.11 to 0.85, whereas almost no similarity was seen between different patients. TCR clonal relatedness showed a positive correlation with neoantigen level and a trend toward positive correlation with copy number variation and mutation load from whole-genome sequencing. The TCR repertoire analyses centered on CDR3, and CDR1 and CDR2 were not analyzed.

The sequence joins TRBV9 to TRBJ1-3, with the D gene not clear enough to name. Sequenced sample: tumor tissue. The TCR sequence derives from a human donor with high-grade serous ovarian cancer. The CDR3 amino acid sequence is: CASSARQDSGNTIYF. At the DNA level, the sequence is TGTGCCAGCAGCGCCCGCCAGGACTCTGGAAACACCATATATTTT.